These 26 T cell receptor beta chains originate from one sample sequenced in a study of blood T cell repertoires in COVID-19. Assay used: immunoSEQ multiplex PCR; TCRdb lists only in-frame clones, some missing. The repertoire holds under 350,000 clones, with roughly 85% as singletons. Sequencing was carried out using peripheral blood. Every receptor here comes from a man in his 60s who had recovered from COVID-19.

The CDR3 is CASSIEGAAYNEQFF. In nucleotides, the CDR3 is TGCGCCAGCAGTATCGAGGGTGCGGCCTACAATGAGCAGTTCTTC. The chain recombines TRBV5-1 with TRBJ2-1; possible D gene TRBD2, 5 bases. Germline V lookup: CDR1 SGHRS, CDR2 YFSETQ. The CDR3 extends over 15 amino acids. V was clipped by 5 bases and J by 2 bases, with 14 bases between them.

The chain couples TRBV7-9 to TRBJ2-7, with TRBD2 as a possible D gene (5 bases). Germline V gene sequence: CDR1 SEHNR, CDR2 FQNEAQ (reference sequence). Trimming shortened V by 3 bases and J by 0 bases, and 9 bases separated the two germline ends. The CDR3 loop spans 14 amino acids. CDR3 DNA sequence: TGTGCCAGCAGCTTCGTACGGGGCTCCTACGAGCAGTACTTC. Protein sequence: CASSFVRGSYEQYF.

The chain couples TRBV2 to TRBJ2-1; tentatively, D is TRBD2 (5 bases). V lost 6 bases and J lost 7, with 28 bases in between. The CDR3 covers 18 residues. From germline, CDR1 is SNHLY and CDR2 FYNNEI. CDR3 DNA: TGTGCCAGCAGGTTTTTGGGAGCGTCGAGCCGTACGAGAAATGAGCAGTTCTTC. Amino acids: CASRFLGASSRTRNEQFF.

V is TRBV3-1 (or the pseudogene TRBV3-2) and J is TRBJ1-6; 9 bases map to TRBD1. The CDR3 sequence is 16 residues long. Germline CDR1 is LGHDT and CDR2 is YNNKEL (reference sequence). The J segment lost 7 bases and the V segment lost 7 bases, leaving 11 bases of the junction unmatched. CDR3 in DNA: TGTGCCAGCACCCTAGGAACCGGGACAGGGAATTCACCCCTCCACTTT. Protein sequence: CASTLGTGTGNSPLHF.

This rearrangement joins TRBV29-1 to TRBJ1-2; TRBD1 matches 7 bases. With V trimmed by 4 bases and J by 8 bases, 13 bases remained unmatched. Per germline, CDR1 SQVTM and CDR2 ANQGSEA. The CDR3 is 14 amino acids. The CDR3 here is CSVVVRGNTLGYTF. Here the CDR3 DNA reads TGCAGCGTTGTGGTCAGGGGGAACACCCTGGGCTACACCTTC.

This clone turned up a few times. The gene calls are TRBV7-2 and TRBJ2-1, with 9 bases lining up with TRBD2. The trim removed 1 base at V and 0 bases at J, leaving 10 bases unmatched. Germline assignment: CDR1 SGHTA and CDR2 FQGNSA. The CDR3 extends over 19 amino acids. The CDR3 DNA reads as TGTGCCAGCAGCTTAGAGCTAGCGGGAAGGGGTAGCTCCTACAATGAGCAGTTCTTC. Translation gives CASSLELAGRGSSYNEQFF.

V gene TRBV25-1 combines with J gene TRBJ2-1; TRBD2 might be the D (5 bases). With 4 bases removed from V and 4 bases from J, the gap between germline ends came to 8 bases. CDR3 size: 13 residues. From germline, CDR1 is MGHDK and CDR2 SYGVNS. The DNA of the CDR3 is TGTGCCAGCAGTGGGACTTTTTACAATGAGCAGTTCTTC. Its translation: CASSGTFYNEQFF.

This clone has more than one count but fewer than ten. Other DNA sequences in this specimen translate into the identical CDR3. The chain couples TRBV30 to TRBJ1-5, with D maybe TRBD1 (5 bases). V was cut by 2 bases and J by 4 bases, with 9 bases left in between. The CDR3 spans 13 residues. Germline CDR1 GTSNPN, CDR2 SVGIG (reference sequence). CDR3 protein: CAWSRQSNQPQHF. The CDR3 nucleotides read TGTGCCTGGAGTAGACAGTCAAATCAGCCCCAGCATTTT.

This chain uses TRBV10-1 with TRBJ2-1; TRBD2 agrees at 9 bases. This CDR3 contains 16 residues. Germline V gene sequence: CDR1 WNHNN, CDR2 SYGVQD (reference sequence). Trimming took 4 bases from V and 0 from J; bases not matched to a gene: 4. The CDR3 region is CASSGFSGSSYNEQFF. CDR3 DNA: TGCGCCAGCAGTGGATTTAGCGGGAGCTCCTACAATGAGCAGTTCTTC.

This sequence joins TRBV27 and TRBJ2-7, with unresolved D. The germline V gene has CDR1 MNHEY and CDR2 SMNVEV (reference sequence). Between the trimmed V and J ends, which lost 3 bases and 4 bases, there was a span of 16 bases. This CDR3 comprises 15 residues. The CDR3 DNA follows: TGTGCCAGCAGTTTGGCTCCCCCATCCCCATACGAGCAGTACTTC. Translation: CASSLAPPSPYEQYF.

This chain uses TRBV25-1 with TRBJ2-1; 11 nucleotides line up with TRBD2. Germline V gene lookup returns CDR1 MGHDK and CDR2 SYGVNS. The CDR3 consists of 15 residues. The V gene end was trimmed by 6 bases and the J gene end by 3 bases; junction bases not matched to a gene: 4. CDR3: CASSLLAGVYNEQFF. CDR3 bases: TGTGCCAGCAGCTTACTAGCGGGAGTCTACAATGAGCAGTTCTTC.

The rearrangement uses TRBV7-9 and TRBJ2-1, with TRBD2 matching over 12 bases. J gave up 7 bases and V 4 bases, and 5 bases lay outside the gene matches. Germline CDR1 reads SEHNR; CDR2 reads FQNEAQ (reference sequence). The length of the CDR3 is 15 residues. Written as DNA, the CDR3 is TGTGCCAGCAGCTCAAGGACTAGCGGGAAGAATGAGCAGTTCTTC. It translates to CASSSRTSGKNEQFF.

The chain couples TRBV5-1 to TRBJ1-6; 9 bases match TRBD1. The J segment lost 8 bases and the V segment lost 4 bases, leaving 10 bases of the junction unmatched. CDR1 is SGHRS and CDR2 is YFSETQ in the germline V gene. The CDR3 loop spans 16 amino acids. The CDR3 protein is CASSHLTGGLDSPLHF. The DNA of the CDR3 is TGCGCCAGCAGCCACCTAACAGGGGGCTTGGATTCACCCCTCCACTTT.

The chain combines TRBV30 with TRBJ2-5; the match to TRBD2 covers 7 bases. V lost 2 bases and J lost 7; bases outside the gene matches: 4. From germline, CDR1 is GTSNPN and CDR2 SVGIG (reference sequence). This CDR3 has 12 amino acids. CDR3 DNA sequence: TGTGCCTGGAGTTCTAGCGGCCTGACCCAGTACTTC. It is translated as CAWSSSGLTQYF.

The chain couples TRBV15 to TRBJ2-7, with D unclear. V was cut by 0 bases and J by 10 bases, with 13 bases left in between. Germline assignment: CDR1 LNHNV and CDR2 YYDKDF (reference sequence). The CDR3 spans 13 residues. The CDR3 here is CATSRDRGFEQYF. The CDR3 nucleotides are TGTGCCACCAGCAGAGATCGAGGTTTCGAACAGTACTTC.

This rearrangement joins TRBV24-1 to TRBJ1-2; the D gene is possibly TRBD1 (5 bases). The V end lost 2 bases, the J end lost 4 bases, and 16 bases lay between the germline ends. The CDR3 has 16 amino acids. Germline CDR1 KGHDR, CDR2 SFDVKD. CDR3 in DNA: TGTGCCACCAGTGATTCGGGGAGGGGCGCGGGCTATGGCTACACCTTC. Protein product: CATSDSGRGAGYGYTF.

The V call is TRBV7-2, the J call TRBJ2-2, with no clear D. CDR1 is SGHTA, CDR2 FQGNSA, per germline. This CDR3 region has 14 residues. Trimming removed 5 bases from V and 4 bases from J, with 11 bases in between. In nucleotides, the CDR3 is TGTGCCAGCAGCCCTAGTGTGGCCACCGGGGAGCTGTTTTTT. Protein sequence: CASSPSVATGELFF.

The gene calls are TRBV7-3 and TRBJ2-5, with 7 positions matching TRBD1. The CDR3 totals 17 residues. The V gene's germline CDR1 is SGHTA and CDR2 FQGTGA. Trimming cost V 0 bases and J 4 bases; bases outside gene matches: 11. This chain's CDR3 is CASSLTGQARSGETQYF. The DNA of the CDR3 is TGTGCCAGCAGCTTAACTGGACAGGCACGGAGCGGAGAGACCCAGTACTTC.

The chain uses TRBV5-4 and TRBJ2-7; the D is unclear. The V gene's germline CDR1 is SGHNT and CDR2 YYREEE (reference sequence). With 4 bases removed from V and 1 base from J, the gap between germline ends came to 12 bases. The CDR3 loop spans 14 amino acids. For the CDR3, the DNA is TGTGCCAGCAGCGGGCGAGTTGGTTCCTACGAGCAGTACTTC. The encoded protein is CASSGRVGSYEQYF.

The rearrangement uses TRBV6-2 or TRBV6-3 and TRBJ2-3, with a tentative D call TRBD2 (5 bases). Trimming left V 0 bases short and J 11 bases short, with 12 bases between. This CDR3 is 13 amino acids long. Looked up from germline, CDR1 is MNHEY and CDR2 is SVGEGT. The CDR3: CASSYSSIREQYF. Here the CDR3 DNA reads TGTGCCAGCAGTTACTCGAGTATCCGGGAGCAGTATTTT.

The chain joins TRBV5-1 to TRBJ2-5; 12 positions match TRBD2. CDR3 length equals 15 residues. The J segment lost 1 base and the V segment lost 3 bases, leaving 1 base of the junction unmatched. Germline CDR1 SGHRS, CDR2 YFSETQ. CDR3 DNA: TGCGCCAGCAGCTGGACTAGCGGGACCCAAGAGACCCAGTACTTC. Translated: CASSWTSGTQETQYF.

CDR3 sequence: CASSSRRSGGNYEQYF. CDR3 bases: TGTGCCAGCAGTTCCCGGAGGTCGGGAGGGAACTACGAGCAGTACTTC. The chain is built from TRBV6-5 and TRBJ2-7; 8 bases are shared with TRBD2. The CDR3 spans 16 residues. CDR1 and CDR2 (germline): MNHEY, SVGAGI. V was clipped by 4 bases and J by 3 bases; unmatched bases: 11.

The rearrangement uses TRBV9 and TRBJ2-3; TRBD2 matches 8 bases. The CDR3 is made up of 15 amino acids. CDR1 is SGDLS, CDR2 YYNGEE, per germline. J gave up 5 bases and V 3 bases, and 8 bases lay outside the gene matches. The CDR3 nucleotides are TGTGCCAGCAGCGGAGGGGCGGGAGGCGGAGATACGCAGTATTTT. Amino acid sequence: CASSGGAGGGDTQYF.

The chain uses TRBV7-3 and TRBJ2-1; D not resolved. The germline CDR1 and CDR2 sequences are SGHTA and FQGTGA. The CDR3 length is 16 residues. Trimming pared 5 bases from V and 5 bases from J, leaving 19 bases between. The CDR3: CASSIEPSYGNNEQFF. As DNA, the CDR3 is TGTGCCAGCAGCATCGAGCCCTCATACGGTAACAATGAGCAGTTCTTC.

This clone has just a few counts. The genes are TRBV2 and TRBJ2-3, with 7 bases identical to TRBD1. Germline lookup yields CDR1 SNHLY and CDR2 FYNNEI. The CDR3 spans 14 residues. After removal of 6 bases from V and 2 bases from J, the junction contained 5 bases not matched to a gene. This CDR3 is CASRNRGFTDTQYF. DNA for the CDR3: TGTGCCAGCAGGAACAGGGGATTCACAGATACGCAGTATTTT.

This chain uses TRBV5-1 with TRBJ2-1, with 7 nucleotides matching TRBD2. Germline V gene lookup returns CDR1 SGHRS and CDR2 YFSETQ. V gave up 9 bases and J gave up 5 bases; unmatched junction bases: 8. The CDR3 covers 13 residues. The chain's CDR3 is CATSGLQNNEQFF. The CDR3 region has the DNA TGCGCCACCTCGGGACTACAAAACAATGAGCAGTTCTTC. Looking up the rest from reference TRBV5-1 and TRBJ2-1 gives the full variable domain: KAGVTQTPRYLIKTRGQQVTLSCSPISGHRSVSWYQQTPGQGLQFLFEYFSETQRNKGNFPGRFSGRQFSNSRSEMNVSTLELGDSALYLCATSGLQNNEQFFGPGTRLTVL.